The source of this T cell receptor beta chain is a study of T cell clonality in common variable immunodeficiency. Points from the study as a whole: Reportedly, TCR beta sequences from common variable immunodeficiency showed fewer deletions and N-nucleotide insertions. Compared with healthy controls, CVID subjects showed increased TCRbeta clonality, mostly in about a third.

Notes on this clone: Its antigen remains unknown.

The table came from immunoSEQ multiplex PCR; TCRdb's copy has only in-frame clones and leaves some out. Recorded here are approximately 20,000 clones, none singletons. The sequenced sample consisted of peripheral blood mononuclear cells. This clonotype was obtained from a human donor with common variable immunodeficiency.

The sequenced part of the CDR3 DNA is TGTGCCTGGAGTGTCCTAATGGAGACC. As protein: CAWSVLMET. The CDR3, in full, reads CAWSVLMETQYF. The chain employs TRBV30 and TRBJ2-5; no firm D call. The read falls 3 residues short of the CDR3 end, and the missing part is taken from the germline J gene. This CDR3 is 12 amino acids long. Deletions cut 0 bases from V and 5 bases from J, with 7 bases between. Germline V lookup: CDR1 GTSNPN, CDR2 SVGIG (reference sequence).